In this sample, the clone carrying this T cell receptor (beta chain) turned up once. Its target is unknown. V lost 4 bases and J lost 5, with 16 bases in between. The germline CDR1 and CDR2 sequences are MNHEY and SVGAGI. The CDR3 is made up of 15 amino acids. The data are from a study of cytomegalovirus exposure and HLA in healthy donors. Notes on the study in general: Donors belonging to an Asian-associated ancestry cluster reportedly showed fewer N-insertions in productive TCRs than the 666-donor mean, according to what a later analysis found. Most TCR sequences showed up rarely, but some public TCRs showed up in many donors.

The PCR used 60 Vbeta and 13 Jbeta primers. TCRdb's table, derived via immunoSEQ multiplex PCR, lists solely in-frame clones and lacks some. This sample yields roughly 230,000 clones, of which approximately 85% are seen a single time; about 0.22% belongs to the top ten. This chain joins TRBV6-5 and TRBJ2-3; TRBD2 is a possible D gene (6 bases). The sequenced material came from PBMCs. The clonotype was recovered from a girl aged 2-10 years in good health and CMV-seronegative. The CDR3 loop is CASSSPGGWEDTQYF. DNA for the CDR3: TGTGCCAGCAGTTCACCTGGGGGGTGGGAAGATACGCAGTATTTT.